This T cell receptor beta chain appears in the sequencing data of a study of radiation and T cells in renal cell carcinoma. Across the study: Nephrectomy followed 15 Gy stereotactic body radiation by 4 weeks.

The sample's time point: blood 2 weeks post-SBRT. Noted treatment: 15 Gy SBRT to primary tumor, nephrectomy 4 weeks later. After SBRT, blood was collected at 2 and 4 weeks, plus baseline. The patient's renal cell carcinoma had clear cell pathology. As regards this clone: What it recognizes is unknown.

Generated by immunoSEQ multiplex PCR, the TCRdb table keeps only in-frame clones and is missing some. The data show some 72,000 clones, 82% seen once. The CDR3 runs 14 residues. The V end was cut by 6 bases, the J end by 8 bases, with 16 bases between. Germline CDR1 is MNHEY and CDR2 is SMNVEV (reference sequence). Points from the study as a whole: From baseline, blood top tumor clonotypes peaked at 2 weeks post-radiation.

The sequencing used blood, collected from a patient whose treatment included radiotherapy and nephrectomy. The source is a man aged 55 to 70 with renal cell carcinoma. This chain uses TRBV27 with TRBJ1-4, with D perhaps TRBD1 (5 bases). CDR3 protein: CASRRYGREEKLFF. The CDR3 DNA reads as TGTGCCAGCAGGCGTTACGGCAGGGAGGAAAAACTGTTTTTT.